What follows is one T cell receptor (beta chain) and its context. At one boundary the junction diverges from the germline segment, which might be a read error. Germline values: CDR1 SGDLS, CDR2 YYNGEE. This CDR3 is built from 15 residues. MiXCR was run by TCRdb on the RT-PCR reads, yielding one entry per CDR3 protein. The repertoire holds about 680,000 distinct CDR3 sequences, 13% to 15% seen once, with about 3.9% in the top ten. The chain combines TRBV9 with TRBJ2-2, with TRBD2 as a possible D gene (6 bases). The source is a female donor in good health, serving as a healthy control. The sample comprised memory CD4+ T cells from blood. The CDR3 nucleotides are TGTGCCAGCAGCGCCCAGAGGACTAACACCGGAGAGCTGTTTTTT. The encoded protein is CASSAQRTNTGELFF.